The sequence of this T cell receptor (beta chain) was determined in a study of blood T cell repertoires in COVID-19. The repertoire was sequenced with immunoSEQ multiplex PCR; TCRdb's copy has only in-frame clones and lacks some. Found here are a few hundred thousand clones, roughly 88% of them singletons; the top ten hold over 4.5%. Cohort 3 donors were reported recovered after two negative PCRs, clearance, or symptom resolution. The TCR sequence derives from a man aged 25-40 years who had recovered from COVID-19. Sequences were obtained from PBMCs or T cells enriched from blood (not recorded which).

The CDR3 nucleotides read TGTGCCAGCAGTTTAGTACAGGGAAGCTCACCCCTCCACTTT. As protein: CASSLVQGSSPLHF. The rearrangement uses TRBV27 and TRBJ1-6, with D perhaps TRBD1 (6 bases). There are 14 residues in the CDR3. Trimming removed 2 bases from V and 10 bases from J, with 12 bases in between. Looked up from germline, CDR1 is MNHEY and CDR2 is SMNVEV (reference sequence).